This T cell receptor (beta chain) was recorded in a study of Graves' ophthalmopathy and Graves' hyperthyroidism (dated by TCRdb to the late 2010s). In terms of the full investigation: Peripheral blood was collected before any treatment was given, at the time of initial diagnosis. To tell Graves' ophthalmopathy apart from Graves' hyperthyroidism, and to predict which patients would progress to ophthalmopathy, the study relied on TCR beta repertoire signatures. In total, 135 blood samples were TCR-sequenced: 43 ophthalmopathy, some 80 hyperthyroidism and roughly 17 hyperthyroidism-to-ophthalmopathy patients. To explore V-J signatures distinguishing ophthalmopathy from hyperthyroidism, a discovery set of around 100 patients (43 ophthalmopathy, 55 to 60 stable hyperthyroidism) was enrolled. An independent validation cohort was composed of some 19 hyperthyroidism patients and around 16 patients who later progressed from hyperthyroidism to ophthalmopathy. In over five hyperthyroidism patients, T-cell repertoires of thyroid tissue and blood were compared. After sampling, hyperthyroidism patients received methimazole starting at 30 mg daily, and ophthalmopathy patients received high-dose intravenous methylprednisolone.

Trimming at the junction amounts to 0 bases on V and 7 bases on J, and the germline ends lie 13 bases apart. Its CDR3 holds 15 amino acids, cysteine through phenylalanine. The read is trimmed to its CDR3 DNA, 45 bases read in frame from base 1. As encoded in the germline V gene, CDR1 is SGDLS while CDR2 is YYNGEE. Patients with ophthalmopathy had moderately to severely active disease, with a Clinical Activity Score of 3 or more, a NOSPECS grade of 4 or more, and a disease duration of less than 3 months. Patients were excluded if they had other autoimmune diseases, uncontrolled infections, pregnancy or lactation. Diagnosis relied on clinical symptoms, serum thyroxine, TRAb, thyroid ultrasound and orbital computed tomography. Ficoll-Paque density gradient centrifugation was used to isolate PBMCs from around 9.1 ml of fresh peripheral blood. Total RNA was extracted using Trizol reagent, and RNA quality was checked on an Agilent 2100 Bioanalyzer.

TCR beta CDR3 regions were amplified from RNA transcripts for repertoire sequencing. A first-round RT-PCR used HTBI primers with the Qiagen OneStep RT-PCR kit, followed by a second-round multiplex PCR, size selection and purification. Libraries were sequenced paired-end with 100 bp reads on an Illumina HiSeq2000. Turning to the authors' computational methods: Reads were processed with SOAPnuke, discarding reads with adapters, uncalled bases, mean Phred below 15, or no exact constant-primer or identifier match. High-quality paired reads were merged with COPE v1.2.5. Unique nucleotide sequences were defined as clonotypes and aligned to IMGT TRB V, D and J references using MiTCR v1.1. Analysis was restricted to V-J combinations with a frequency above 0.0001, which covered 99% to 99.2% of repertoires. For each V-J combination, a TCR clonal expansion and chaos score was defined as F50 clonal expansion divided by the chaos observed in the TCRdist matrix. Features were reduced by Welch's t-statistics and random forest to over ten V-J combinations, which fed a naive Bayes classifier. Thyroid-blood repertoire similarity was quantified with the Morisita-Horn index. Clones were called with MiXCR by TCRdb after fastp trimmed the public reads at Q25, and only in-frame beta chains were retained. All rows with the same CDR3 protein become a single entry with the most common DNA and genes. In this record, the V and J calls reflect TCRdb's handling and not the investigators' own analysis. For this sample there are 660,000 or so distinct CDR3 sequences; 35% to 50% appear just once. Roughly 3.5% of the sample goes to the ten largest clones.

Comments on this clonotype: Its antigen is not yet known. No base-level quality is on record; no much larger clone is a single base apart.

Study-level results and caveats: Most of the expanded thyroid clonotypes with a frequency above 0.001 were also detected in blood, and it was suggested that the thyroid immune response may be reflected by blood repertoires. In validation, the model predicted ophthalmopathy progression with about 71% sensitivity and approximately 75% specificity; roughly 12 predicted patients were CT-confirmed with GO in a median of approximately six months. In cross-validation, the 13-signature model distinguished ophthalmopathy from stable hyperthyroidism with around 86% sensitivity and approximately 81% specificity, while in the test set the corresponding values were about 80% and 75%. Sample size was not predetermined statistically, and investigators were not blinded to group allocation.

This receptor was obtained from an adult man with Graves' ophthalmopathy. Specimen: peripheral blood. In this chain, TRBV9 is recombined with TRBJ2-2; 6 matching bases give a weak D call of TRBD2. The DNA is as follows: TGTGCCAGCAGCGTAGTTCCGGGAGTGGACGGGGAGCTGTTTTTT. Its protein is CASSVVPGVDGELFF.